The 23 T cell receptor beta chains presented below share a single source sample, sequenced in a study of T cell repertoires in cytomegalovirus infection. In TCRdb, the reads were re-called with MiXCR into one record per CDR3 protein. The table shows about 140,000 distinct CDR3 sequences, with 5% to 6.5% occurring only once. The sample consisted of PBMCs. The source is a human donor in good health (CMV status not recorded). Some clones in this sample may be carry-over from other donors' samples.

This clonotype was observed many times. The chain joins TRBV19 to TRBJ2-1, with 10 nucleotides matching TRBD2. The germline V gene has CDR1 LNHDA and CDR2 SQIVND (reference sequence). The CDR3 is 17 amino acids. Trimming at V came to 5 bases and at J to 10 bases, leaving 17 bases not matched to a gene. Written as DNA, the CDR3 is TGTGCCAGTAGTGCCCCGTCGGCAGCGGGGGGGCCTCGAGAGCAGTTCTTC. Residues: CASSAPSAAGGPREQFF.

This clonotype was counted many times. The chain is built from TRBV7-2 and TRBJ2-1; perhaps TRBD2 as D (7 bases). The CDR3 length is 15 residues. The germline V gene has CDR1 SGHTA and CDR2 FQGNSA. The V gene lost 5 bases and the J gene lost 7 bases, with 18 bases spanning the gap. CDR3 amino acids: CASSPTGGLVNEQFF. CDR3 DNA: TGTGCCAGCAGCCCTACGGGGGGCCTCGTAAATGAGCAGTTCTTC.

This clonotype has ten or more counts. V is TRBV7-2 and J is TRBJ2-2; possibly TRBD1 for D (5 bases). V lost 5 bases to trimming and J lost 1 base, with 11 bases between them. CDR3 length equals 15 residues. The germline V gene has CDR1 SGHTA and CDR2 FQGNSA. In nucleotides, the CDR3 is TGTGCCAGCAGCCCTGACAGACTGAACACCGGGGAGCTGTTTTTT. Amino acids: CASSPDRLNTGELFF.

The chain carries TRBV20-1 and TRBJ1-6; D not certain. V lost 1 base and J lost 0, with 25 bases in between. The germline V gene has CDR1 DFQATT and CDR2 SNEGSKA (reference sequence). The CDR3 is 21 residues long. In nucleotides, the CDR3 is TGCAGTGCTAGAGCTTGGGGAGGGCGCAGGATAACTAGCTCCTATAATTCACCCCTCCACTTT. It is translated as CSARAWGGRRITSSYNSPLHF.

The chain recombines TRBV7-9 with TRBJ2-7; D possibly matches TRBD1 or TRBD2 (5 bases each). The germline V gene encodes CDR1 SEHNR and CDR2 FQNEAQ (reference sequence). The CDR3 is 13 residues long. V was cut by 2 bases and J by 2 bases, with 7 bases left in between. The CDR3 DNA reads TGTGCCAGCAGCTTAATGGGGGCCTACGAGCAGTACTTC. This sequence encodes CASSLMGAYEQYF.

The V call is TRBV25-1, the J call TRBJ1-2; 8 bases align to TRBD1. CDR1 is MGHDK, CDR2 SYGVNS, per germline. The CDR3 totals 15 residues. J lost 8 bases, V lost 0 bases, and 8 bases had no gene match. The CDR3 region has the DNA TGTGCCAGCAGTGAATATGAGGACAGGGTGAGGGGCTACACCTTC. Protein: CASSEYEDRVRGYTF.

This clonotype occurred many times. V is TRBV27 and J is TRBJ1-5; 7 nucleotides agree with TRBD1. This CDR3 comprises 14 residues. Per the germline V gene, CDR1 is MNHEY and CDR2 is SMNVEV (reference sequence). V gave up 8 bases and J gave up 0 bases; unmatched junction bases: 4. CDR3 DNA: TGTGCCAGCGACAGGGAATATAGCAATCAGCCCCAGCATTTT. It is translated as CASDREYSNQPQHF.

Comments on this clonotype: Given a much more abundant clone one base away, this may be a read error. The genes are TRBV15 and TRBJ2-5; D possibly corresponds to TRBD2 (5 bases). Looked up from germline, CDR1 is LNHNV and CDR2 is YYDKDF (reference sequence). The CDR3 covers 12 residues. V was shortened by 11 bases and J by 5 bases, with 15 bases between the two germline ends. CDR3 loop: CASSRQRETQYF. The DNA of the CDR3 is TGTGCCTCCTCCAGGCAGCGGGAGACCCAGTACTTC.

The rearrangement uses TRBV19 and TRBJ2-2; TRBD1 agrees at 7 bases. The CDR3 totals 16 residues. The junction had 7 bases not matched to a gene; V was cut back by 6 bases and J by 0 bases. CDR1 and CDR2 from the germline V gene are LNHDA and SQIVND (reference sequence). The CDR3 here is CASRGQVAANTGELFF. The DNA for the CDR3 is TGTGCCAGTAGAGGACAGGTCGCCGCGAACACCGGGGAGCTGTTTTTT.

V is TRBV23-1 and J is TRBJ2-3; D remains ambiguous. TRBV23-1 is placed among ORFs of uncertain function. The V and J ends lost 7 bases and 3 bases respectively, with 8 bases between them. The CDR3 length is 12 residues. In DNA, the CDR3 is TGCGCCAGCACCAAGAGGACAGATACGCAGTATTTT. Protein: CASTKRTDTQYF.

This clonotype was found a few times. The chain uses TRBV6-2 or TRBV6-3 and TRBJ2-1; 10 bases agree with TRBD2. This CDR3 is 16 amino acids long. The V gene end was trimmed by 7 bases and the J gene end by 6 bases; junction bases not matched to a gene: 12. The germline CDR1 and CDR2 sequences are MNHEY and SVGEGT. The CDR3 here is CASNNYGSGGINEQFF. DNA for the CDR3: TGTGCCAGCAATAATTACGGTAGCGGGGGGATCAATGAGCAGTTCTTC.

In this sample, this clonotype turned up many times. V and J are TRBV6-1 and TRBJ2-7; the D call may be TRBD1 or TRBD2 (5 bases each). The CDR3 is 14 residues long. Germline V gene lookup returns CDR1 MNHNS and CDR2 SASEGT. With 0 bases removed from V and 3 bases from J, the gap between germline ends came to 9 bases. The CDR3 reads CASSEAGVYYEQYF. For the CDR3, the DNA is TGTGCCAGCAGTGAAGCGGGGGTGTACTACGAGCAGTACTTC.

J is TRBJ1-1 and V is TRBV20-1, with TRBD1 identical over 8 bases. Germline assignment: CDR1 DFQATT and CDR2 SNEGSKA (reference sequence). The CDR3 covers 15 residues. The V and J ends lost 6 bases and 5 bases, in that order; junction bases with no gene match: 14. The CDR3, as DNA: TGCAGTGCCAAGGGGGGCCCTACAGGGGGGACTGAAGCTTTCTTT. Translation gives CSAKGGPTGGTEAFF.

The CDR3 here is CASRGTGEDYNEQFF. The CDR3 DNA is TGTGCCAGCAGGGGGACAGGGGAGGACTACAATGAGCAGTTCTTC. V gene TRBV6-6 combines with J gene TRBJ2-1, with 10 bases fitting TRBD1. With V trimmed by 6 bases and J by 3 bases, 5 bases remained unmatched. The CDR3 runs 15 residues. Germline CDR1 and CDR2: MNHNY and SVGAGI (reference sequence).

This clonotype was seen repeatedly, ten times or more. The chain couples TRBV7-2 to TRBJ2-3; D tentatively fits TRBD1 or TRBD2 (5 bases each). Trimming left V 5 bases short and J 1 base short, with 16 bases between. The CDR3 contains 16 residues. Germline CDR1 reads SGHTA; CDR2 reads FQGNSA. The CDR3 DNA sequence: TGTGCCAGCAGCCCCTGGGGACCCCGAGGCACAGATACGCAGTATTTT. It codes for CASSPWGPRGTDTQYF.

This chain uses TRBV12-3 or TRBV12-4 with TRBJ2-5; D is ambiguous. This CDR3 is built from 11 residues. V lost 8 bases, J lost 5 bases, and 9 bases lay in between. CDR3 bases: TGTGCCAGCGGGTCAGTCGAGACCCAGTACTTC. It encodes CASGSVETQYF.

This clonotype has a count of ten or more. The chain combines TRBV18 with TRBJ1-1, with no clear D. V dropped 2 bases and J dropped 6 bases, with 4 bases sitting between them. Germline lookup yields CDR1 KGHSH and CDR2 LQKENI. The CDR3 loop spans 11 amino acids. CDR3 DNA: TGTGCCAGCTCACCAATTTCTGAAGCTTTCTTT. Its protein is CASSPISEAFF.

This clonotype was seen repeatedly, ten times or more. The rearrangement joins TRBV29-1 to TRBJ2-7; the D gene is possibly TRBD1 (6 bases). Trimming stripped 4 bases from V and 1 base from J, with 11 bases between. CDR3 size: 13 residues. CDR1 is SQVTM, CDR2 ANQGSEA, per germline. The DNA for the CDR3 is TGCAGCGTTGTGTACAGGGCGTCCTACGAGCAGTACTTC. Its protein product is CSVVYRASYEQYF.

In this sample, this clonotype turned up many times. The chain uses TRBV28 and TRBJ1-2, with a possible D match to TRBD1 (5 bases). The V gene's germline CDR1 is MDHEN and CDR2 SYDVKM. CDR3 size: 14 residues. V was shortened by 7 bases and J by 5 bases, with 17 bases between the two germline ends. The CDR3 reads CASTLGQSPYGYTF. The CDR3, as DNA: TGTGCCAGCACCTTGGGGCAGTCGCCATATGGCTACACCTTC.

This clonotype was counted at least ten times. DNA of the CDR3: TGTGCCAGCAGCTTGAGGCGCGGGGAGCTGTTTTTT. Translation: CASSLRRGELFF. V gene TRBV7-2 combines with J gene TRBJ2-2; no definite D call. The length of the CDR3 is 12 residues. In germline, CDR1 is SGHTA, CDR2 FQGNSA. The ends were cut back, 3 bases at V and 7 bases at J, with 6 bases in the middle.

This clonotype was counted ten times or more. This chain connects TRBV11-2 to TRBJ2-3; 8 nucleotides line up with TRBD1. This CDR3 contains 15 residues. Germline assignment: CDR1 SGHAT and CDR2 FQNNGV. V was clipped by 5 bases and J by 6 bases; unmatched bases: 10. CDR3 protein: CASSQWGQAHDTQYF. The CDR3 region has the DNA TGTGCCAGCAGCCAGTGGGGACAGGCCCACGATACGCAGTATTTT.

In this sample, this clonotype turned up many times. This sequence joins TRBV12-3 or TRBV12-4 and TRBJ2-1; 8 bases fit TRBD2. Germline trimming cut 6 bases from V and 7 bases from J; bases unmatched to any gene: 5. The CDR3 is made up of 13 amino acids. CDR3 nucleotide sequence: TGTGCCAGCAGACGCCGGGGGGGGAATGAGCAGTTCTTC. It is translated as CASRRRGGNEQFF.

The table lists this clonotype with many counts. CDR3 sequence reads: CASSLTGHPATNEKLFF. The CDR3 bases are TGTGCCAGCAGCTTAACGGGACACCCTGCAACTAATGAAAAACTGTTTTTT. The V and J genes are TRBV7-2 and TRBJ1-4; D possibly corresponds to TRBD1 (6 bases). Trimming removed 2 bases from V and 0 bases from J, with 13 bases in between. The CDR3 runs 17 residues. CDR1 and CDR2 (germline): SGHTA, FQGNSA.